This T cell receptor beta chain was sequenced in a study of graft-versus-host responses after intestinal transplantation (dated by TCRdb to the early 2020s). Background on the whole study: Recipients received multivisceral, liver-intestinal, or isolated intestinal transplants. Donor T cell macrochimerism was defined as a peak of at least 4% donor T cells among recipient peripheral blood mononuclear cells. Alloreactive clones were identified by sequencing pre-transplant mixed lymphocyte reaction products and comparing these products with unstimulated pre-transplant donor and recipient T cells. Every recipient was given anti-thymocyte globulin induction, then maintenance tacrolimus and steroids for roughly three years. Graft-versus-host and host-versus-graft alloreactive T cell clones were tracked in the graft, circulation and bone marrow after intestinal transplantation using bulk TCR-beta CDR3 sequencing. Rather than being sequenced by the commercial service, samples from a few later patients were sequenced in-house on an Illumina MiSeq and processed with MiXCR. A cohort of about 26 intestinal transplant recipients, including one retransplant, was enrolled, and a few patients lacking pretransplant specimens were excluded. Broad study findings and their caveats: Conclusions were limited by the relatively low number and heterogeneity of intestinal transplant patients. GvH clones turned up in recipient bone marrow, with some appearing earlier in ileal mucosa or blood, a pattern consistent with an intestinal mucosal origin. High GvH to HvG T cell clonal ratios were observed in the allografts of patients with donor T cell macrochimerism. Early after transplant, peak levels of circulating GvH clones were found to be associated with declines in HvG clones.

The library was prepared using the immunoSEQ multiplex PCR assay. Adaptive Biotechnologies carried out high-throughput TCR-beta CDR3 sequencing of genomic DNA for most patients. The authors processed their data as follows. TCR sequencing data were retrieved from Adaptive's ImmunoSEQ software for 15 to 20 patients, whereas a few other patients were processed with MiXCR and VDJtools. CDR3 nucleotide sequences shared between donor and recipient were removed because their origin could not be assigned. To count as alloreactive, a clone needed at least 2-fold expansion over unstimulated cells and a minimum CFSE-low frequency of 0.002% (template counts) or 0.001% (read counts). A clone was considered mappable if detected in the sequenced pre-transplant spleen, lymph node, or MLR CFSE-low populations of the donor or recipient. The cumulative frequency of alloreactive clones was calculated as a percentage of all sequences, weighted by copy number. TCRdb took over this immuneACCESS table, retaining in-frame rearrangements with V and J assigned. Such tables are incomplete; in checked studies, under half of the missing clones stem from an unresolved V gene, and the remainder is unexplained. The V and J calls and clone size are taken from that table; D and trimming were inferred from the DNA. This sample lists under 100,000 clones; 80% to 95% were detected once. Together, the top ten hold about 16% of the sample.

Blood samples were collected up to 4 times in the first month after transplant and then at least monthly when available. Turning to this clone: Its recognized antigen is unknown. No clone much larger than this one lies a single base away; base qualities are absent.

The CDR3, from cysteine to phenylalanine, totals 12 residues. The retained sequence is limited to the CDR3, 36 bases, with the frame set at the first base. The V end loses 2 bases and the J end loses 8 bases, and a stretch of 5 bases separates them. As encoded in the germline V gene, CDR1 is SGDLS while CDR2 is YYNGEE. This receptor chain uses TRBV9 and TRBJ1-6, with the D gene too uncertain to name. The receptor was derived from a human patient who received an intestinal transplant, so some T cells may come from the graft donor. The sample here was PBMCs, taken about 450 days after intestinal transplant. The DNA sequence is TGTGCCAGCAGCGTTTACGATTCACCCCTCCACTTT. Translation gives CASSVYDSPLHF.